The next 3 T cell receptor beta chains were all read from a single sample in a study of identical twins (dated by TCRdb to about 2016). Libraries were built with 5' RACE. Reads for this sample came from an Illumina HiSeq 2000. In TCRdb, the public reads were trimmed at Q25 with fastp and aligned with MiXCR, with productive beta chains retained. Each record represents a unique CDR3 protein, reported with the most common genes and DNA among its rows. This sample has roughly 1,500,000 distinct CDR3 sequences in its table, and under 35% of those were observed once. About 0.25% of the sample comes from the top ten. Sequenced: cord blood. These receptors came from a newborn girl in good health.

V and J are TRBV29-1 and TRBJ2-3, with 13 bases lining up with TRBD2. Unmatched junction bases numbered 14, after V lost 7 bases and J lost 7 bases. The germline gives CDR1 SQVTM, CDR2 ANQGSEA. This CDR3 is built from 16 residues. The CDR3 nucleotides read TGCAGCGGGGATCCGGGGACTAGCGGGAATTCCCATACGCAGTATTTT. Protein: CSGDPGTSGNSHTQYF.

This clonotype was found a few times. The chain is built from TRBV11-2 and TRBJ2-1, with a possible D match to TRBD1 (7 bases). The CDR3 length is 15 residues. Germline CDR1 is SGHAT and CDR2 is FQNNGV. Trimming took off 3 bases at V and 3 bases at J, with 12 bases between the two ends. The CDR3 nucleotides are TGTGCCAGCAGCTTCCGACAGGGAGGCTACAATGAGCAGTTCTTC. As protein: CASSFRQGGYNEQFF.

The J gene is TRBJ2-1, the V gene TRBV4-1, with D perhaps matching TRBD1 or TRBD2 (5 bases each). In germline, CDR1 is MGHRA, CDR2 YSYEKL. Trimming shortened V by 2 bases and J by 2 bases, and 13 bases separated the two germline ends. The CDR3 has 16 amino acids. CDR3 sequence: CASSQPRLGAYNEQFF. The DNA of the CDR3 is TGCGCCAGCAGCCAACCTCGGCTGGGGGCCTACAATGAGCAGTTCTTC.